This T cell receptor beta chain was observed in a study of early T cells in non-severe SARS-CoV-2 infection listed by TCRdb under 2021. Broadly, across the study: Because TCR sequencing relied on bulk RNA taken from unsorted whole blood, pairing of alpha and beta chains was not possible. General findings and caveats noted by the study authors: Matching against VDJdb was skewed toward anti-spike CD8 responses, likely underestimated virus-specific expansions, and missed private and CD4 specificities.

This clonotype was observed at least ten times. What this receptor recognizes is not known. No per-base quality is available; no much larger clone lies one base away. The study was a case-control design nested within a healthcare worker cohort in London, UK, with weekly nasopharyngeal swab PCR tests and blood sampling. Healthcare workers were recruited between 23 and 31 March 2020, during the week of the UK lockdown, and were followed weekly for up to about 15 weeks. The library relied on 5' RACE. The run used a NextSeq 500. To correct for sequencing error and PCR bias, the TCR library protocol tagged individual cDNA molecules with unique molecular identifiers. Sequencing covered both TCR alpha and beta chains, and within each sample the abundances of alpha and beta sequences were tightly co-correlated. The authors' pipeline ran thus. Decombinator V4 was used to annotate TCR sequences for V gene, J gene and CDR3. TCRs were defined as expanded if a significant change between any two time points was detected under a Poisson model with p below 0.0001. TCR abundances were normalised to the total number of TCRs sequenced per sample and expressed as counts per million. TRAV1-2 paired with TRAJ12, TRAJ20 or TRAJ33 defined MAIT TCRs, while TRAV10 paired with TRAJ18 defined iNKT TCRs. VDJdb, accessed 1 November 2021, was searched for CMV, EBV and SARS-CoV-2 annotated TCRs, with TCRs annotated for multiple antigens excluded. TCRdb reanalyzed the raw reads on its own, using fastp at Q25 for trimming and MiXCR for clone calling, and kept in-frame beta chains. Every entry covers one CDR3 protein and lists the most common genes and DNA from its rows. These V and J calls are TCRdb output, not the study's own analysis. A total of some 61,000 distinct CDR3 sequences appear in this sample, about 10% of them only once. The ten largest clones capture 3.9% of the sample.

CDR1 and CDR2, looked up from the germline V gene (reference sequence), are LNHDA and SQIVND. V is pared back by 4 bases and J by 5 bases, with 9 bases lying between the germline termini. CDR3 length: 13 amino acids, cysteine to phenylalanine. The retained sequence is limited to the CDR3, 39 bases, with the frame set at the first base. The clonotype originates from an adult who was a healthcare worker with PCR-confirmed SARS-CoV-2 infection or an uninfected control (not recorded which). The chain is made from TRBV19 and TRBJ1-5; 5 matching bases give a weak D call of TRBD1. The source was whole blood, collected at baseline. The CDR3 here reads CASSTQGHQPQHF. The nucleotide sequence is TGTGCCAGTAGTACCCAGGGCCATCAGCCCCAGCATTTT.